Listed here are 16 T cell receptor beta chains from one sample, sequenced in a study of OX40 agonist ivuxolimab in advanced cancers. Profiling relied on immunoSEQ multiplex PCR, and the TCRdb table lists in-frame clones only, not all of them. Here the sample spans about 54,000 clones, roughly 89% being singletons. The sequenced sample was CD4+ or CD8+ T cells sorted from blood, obtained in a trial of the OX40 agonist ivuxolimab. These receptors originate from an adult with an advanced solid tumor such as melanoma, head and neck, liver or kidney cancer.

This clone was recorded once. V and J are TRBV5-1 and TRBJ2-3; perhaps TRBD2 as D (7 bases). This CDR3 spans 15 amino acids. V gave up 7 bases and J gave up 0 bases, with 15 bases separating them. Germline loops: CDR1 SGHRS, CDR2 YFSETQ. The CDR3 DNA is TGCGCCAGCGGCTACGGGGGGCCGAGCACAGATACGCAGTATTTT. Its translation is CASGYGGPSTDTQYF.

V gene TRBV7-3 combines with J gene TRBJ2-3; D assignment may be TRBD1 or TRBD2 (5 bases each). Trimming took 3 bases from V and 4 from J, leaving 11 bases between them. The CDR3 loop spans 14 amino acids. CDR1 and CDR2 (germline): SGHTA, FQGTGA. Here the CDR3 reads CASSFGGVADTQYF. In DNA, the CDR3 is TGTGCCAGCAGCTTTGGGGGAGTAGCAGATACGCAGTATTTT.

The chain uses TRBV4-2 and TRBJ1-5; a weak D match, TRBD1 (5 bases). The CDR3 is 14 residues long. The germline V and J ends were trimmed by 3 bases and 4 bases, with 10 bases remaining between them. Germline V gives CDR1 LGHNA, CDR2 YNFKEQ. CDR3 in amino acids: CASSHGTENQPQHF. CDR3 nucleotides: TGTGCCAGCAGCCACGGGACCGAGAATCAGCCCCAGCATTTT.

This chain connects TRBV5-1 to TRBJ2-7; D call uncertain. The CDR3 extends over 11 amino acids. CDR1 and CDR2 (germline): SGHRS, YFSETQ. V was cut by 3 bases and J by 3 bases, with 4 bases left in between. As DNA, the CDR3 is TGCGCCAGCAGCTCCGGCTACGAGCAGTACTTC. This sequence encodes CASSSGYEQYF.

The gene calls are TRBV6-6 and TRBJ2-3, with D uncertain. The V end lost 1 base, the J end lost 2 bases, and 4 bases lay between the germline ends. CDR3 size: 13 residues. CDR1 MNHNY and CDR2 SVGAGI come from the germline V gene (reference sequence). This CDR3 reads CASSYYATDTQYF. The CDR3 nucleotides are TGTGCCAGCAGTTACTACGCCACAGATACGCAGTATTTT.

This chain uses TRBV7-2 with TRBJ2-7; D gene unclear. This CDR3 comprises 16 residues. V was cut by 1 base and J by 0 bases, with 13 bases left in between. Germline V gene sequence: CDR1 SGHTA, CDR2 FQGNSA. DNA for the CDR3: TGTGCCAGCAGCTTAGTGTCCTCGGAAAGCTCCTACGAGCAGTACTTC. Encoded protein: CASSLVSSESSYEQYF.

This chain uses TRBV11-3 with TRBJ2-2, with D unclear. V was cut by 1 base and J by 5 bases, with 5 bases left in between. The CDR3 consists of 13 residues. Per the germline V gene, CDR1 is SGHNT and CDR2 is YENEEA. This CDR3 is CASSLVGTGELFF. For the CDR3, the DNA is TGTGCCAGCAGCTTAGTGGGAACCGGGGAGCTGTTTTTT.

The V call is TRBV2, the J call TRBJ1-3; D is unclear. CDR1 SNHLY and CDR2 FYNNEI come from the germline V gene. With 0 bases removed from V and 0 bases from J, the gap between germline ends came to 12 bases. CDR3 size: 17 residues. The CDR3: CASSEALGSRSGNTIYF. The CDR3 DNA reads TGTGCCAGCAGTGAAGCGCTTGGGTCCCGCTCTGGAAACACCATATATTTT.

The chain has TRBV7-9 and TRBJ2-7; D perhaps matches TRBD2 (5 bases). V dropped 3 bases and J dropped 3 bases, with 9 bases sitting between them. There are 13 residues in the CDR3. Per the germline V gene, CDR1 is SEHNR and CDR2 is FQNEAQ (reference sequence). In DNA form, the CDR3 reads TGTGCCAGCAGCTTTAACGGAGGCTACGAGCAGTACTTC. Its protein product is CASSFNGGYEQYF.

The chain employs TRBV30 and TRBJ1-1; D not certain. V was shortened by 2 bases and J by 4 bases, with 5 bases between the two germline ends. The CDR3 consists of 11 residues. Per germline, CDR1 GTSNPN and CDR2 SVGIG (reference sequence). The CDR3 DNA reads TGTGCCTGGAGTTACTTCACTGAAGCTTTCTTT. Translation: CAWSYFTEAFF.

The chain has TRBV15 and TRBJ1-4; TRBD1 aligns across 10 bases. V was clipped by 3 bases and J by 7 bases; unmatched bases: 5. This CDR3 spans 15 amino acids. Per the germline V gene, CDR1 is LNHNV and CDR2 is YYDKDF (reference sequence). The CDR3 DNA reads TGTGCCACCAGCAGGGGGACAGGGGCGTCTGAAAAACTGTTTTTT. Amino acids: CATSRGTGASEKLFF. Combining the CDR3 with reference TRBV15 and TRBJ1-4 gives the whole variable domain DAMVIQNPRYQVTQFGKPVTLSCSQTLNHNVMYWYQQKSSQAPKLLFHYYDKDFNNEADTPDNFQSRRPNTSFCFLDIRSPGLGDTAMYLCATSRGTGASEKLFFGSGTQLSVL.

The CDR3 reads CASSGANTGELFF. CDR3 in DNA: TGTGCCAGCAGCGGTGCGAACACCGGGGAGCTGTTTTTT. The chain recombines TRBV9 with TRBJ2-2, with D unclear. Germline CDR1 and CDR2: SGDLS and YYNGEE. The CDR3 length is 13 residues. V shed 3 bases and J shed 0 bases, with 3 bases lying between them.

The V and J genes are TRBV6-4 and TRBJ1-5; no reliable D call. This CDR3 is built from 12 residues. Germline loops: CDR1 MRHNA, CDR2 SNTAGT. Trimming pared 2 bases from V and 11 bases from J, leaving 10 bases between. The DNA for the CDR3 is TGTGCCAGCAGTGACAACGGTGGCGCCCAGCATTTT. It is translated as CASSDNGGAQHF.

The genes are TRBV6-1 and TRBJ2-1; maybe TRBD2 (5 bases). Per the germline V gene, CDR1 is MNHNS and CDR2 is SASEGT. V dropped 0 bases and J dropped 8 bases, with 11 bases sitting between them. This CDR3 is 14 amino acids long. The CDR3 nucleotides read TGTGCCAGCAGTGAAGCCCTATACGGGGATGAGCAGTTCTTC. This sequence encodes CASSEALYGDEQFF.

The chain joins TRBV7-8 to TRBJ2-1, with a weak D call TRBD2 (6 bases). Germline CDR1 SGHVS, CDR2 FQNEAQ. The ends were cut back, 2 bases at V and 0 bases at J, with 11 bases in the middle. There are 16 residues in the CDR3. The CDR3, as DNA: TGTGCCAGCAGCTTACTGAAGGAGGGCTCCTACAATGAGCAGTTCTTC. Translating it yields CASSLLKEGSYNEQFF. The entire variable domain, with the rest obtained from reference TRBV7-8 and TRBJ2-1, is as follows: GAGVSQSPRYKVAKRGQDVALRCDPISGHVSLFWYQQALGQGPEFLTYFQNEAQLDKSGLPSDRFFAERPEGSVSTLKIQRTQQEDSAVYLCASSLLKEGSYNEQFFGPGTRLTVL.

This chain links TRBV25-1 with TRBJ1-2; D perhaps matches TRBD1 (5 bases). The CDR3 runs 14 residues. The germline CDR1 and CDR2 sequences are MGHDK and SYGVNS. Trimming removed 5 bases from V and 2 bases from J, with 12 bases in between. The CDR3 loop is CASSPQGPNYGYTF. CDR3 nucleotides: TGTGCCAGCAGTCCCCAGGGTCCGAACTATGGCTACACCTTC.